This is a list of T cell receptor beta chains from one sample in a study of identical twins. TCRdb called the 5' RACE reads again in MiXCR, with one record for every CDR3 protein. Counted here are 650,000 to 800,000 distinct CDR3 sequences, 8.6% occurring once; the ten biggest clones make up around 0.98%. This same sample was also part of a study on yellow fever vaccine responses in identical twins.

The sample taken for sequencing was PBMCs. The receptors were sampled from a young woman in good health. CDR3s include the opening cysteine and the closing phenylalanine or tryptophan. D genes are given only for firm matches. Clone size is not always given. Where it is, it says once, few, many or a class for expanded clones.

V	size	J	D	DNA	CDR3
TRBV20-1	few	TRBJ2-1	TRBD2	TGCAGTGCCGCTCGGACTAGCGGGAGCCCCCATGAGCAGTTCTTC	CSAARTSGSPHEQFF
TRBV6-1	few	TRBJ2-7	TRBD1	TGTGCCAGCAGGGGCAGGGACAGGGGTTCCTACGAGCAGTACTTC	CASRGRDRGSYEQYF
TRBV20-1	few	TRBJ1-5	NA	TGCAGTGCTAGAGATGCCGGGTATCAGCCCCAGCATTTT	CSARDAGYQPQHF
TRBV7-8	NA	TRBJ1-3	TRBD1	TGTGCCAGCAGCTTGACAGGGTACCGGTCTGGAAACACCATATATTTT	CASSLTGYRSGNTIYF
TRBV12-3/TRBV12-4	few	TRBJ2-7	TRBD2	TGTGCCAGCAGTTTAGATCCGGGACTAGCGGGAGAGAGGGACTCCTACGAGCAGTACTTC	CASSLDPGLAGERDSYEQYF
TRBV3-1	many	TRBJ2-1	NA	TGTGCCAGCAGCCAGCGGGACCCCTCCTACAATGAGCAGTTCTTC	CASSQRDPSYNEQFF
TRBV5-1	few	TRBJ2-1	NA	TGCGCCAGCAGGTCCGGTTCGGGTTCCTACAATGAGCAGTTCTTC	CASRSGSGSYNEQFF
TRBV11-2	NA	TRBJ2-7	NA	TGTGCCAGCAGCTCCCTACTACAGGGCACCTACGAGCAGTACTTC	CASSSLLQGTYEQYF
TRBV15	NA	TRBJ2-1	NA	TGTGCCACCAGCAGACCGGCAGTAGGGGGGGCCGGGGTTCCGTTCTTC	CATSRPAVGGAGVPFF
TRBV7-8	NA	TRBJ2-2	NA	TGTGCCAGCAGTCTACCGGGACCCACGTATGGGCTGTTTTTTTTT	CASSLPGPTYGLFFF
TRBV20-1	few	TRBJ2-3	TRBD1	TGCAGTGCTTTGGACAGGGGCAATACAGATACGCAGTATTTT	CSALDRGNTDTQYF
TRBV12-3/TRBV12-4	NA	TRBJ2-2	TRBD2	TGTGCCTTCGAAATCCCGGGACTAGCGGGGTTAGCGAACACCGGGGAGCTGTTTTTT	CAFEIPGLAGLANTGELFF
TRBV5-1	few	TRBJ2-3	NA	TGCGCCAGCAGCCAAAATGCGGCACAAGATACGCAGTATTTT	CASSQNAAQDTQYF
TRBV15	many	TRBJ1-2	NA	TGTGCCACCAGTCCCCCCGGGTCGGGGGCCTATGGCTACACCTTC	CATSPPGSGAYGYTF
TRBV6-2/TRBV6-3	NA	TRBJ2-1	TRBD2	TGTGCCAGCAGTTACTCGGTAGCGGGAGATCTTGAGCAGTTCTTC	CASSYSVAGDLEQFF
TRBV5-1	many	TRBJ1-4	NA	TGCGCCAGCAGCTTATCAAAGACTGGACAGACAACTAATGAAAAACTGTTTTTT	CASSLSKTGQTTNEKLFF
TRBV10-3	NA	TRBJ2-7	NA	TGTGCCATCAGTGGGGACCTCCTAGAAACCTACGAGCAGTACTTC	CAISGDLLETYEQYF
TRBV15	few	TRBJ2-5	TRBD1	TGTGCCACCAGCAGAGACGCGGTTTATACAGGGGGCCAAGAGACCCAGTACTTC	CATSRDAVYTGGQETQYF
TRBV27	few	TRBJ2-1	NA	TGTGCCAGCAGTCTTTTGGGCTACCACAATGAGCAGTTCTTC	CASSLLGYHNEQFF
TRBV7-8	NA	TRBJ2-7	NA	TGTGCCAGCAGCCAGAGGGGACCCAGCTCCTACGAGCAGTACTTC	CASSQRGPSSYEQYF
TRBV4-1	NA	TRBJ1-1	NA	TGCGCCAGCAGCCCCAATACAGCCGGGACCGTGAACACTGAAGCTTTCTTT	CASSPNTAGTVNTEAFF
TRBV18	few	TRBJ1-5	NA	TGTGCCAGCTCACCACCTAGCAATCAGCCCCAGCATTTT	CASSPPSNQPQHF
TRBV7-3	NA	TRBJ2-3	NA	TGTGCCAGCAGCTTAAGGGATCCAAGCACAGATACGCAGTATTTT	CASSLRDPSTDTQYF
TRBV5-6	few	TRBJ2-7	TRBD1	TGTGCCAGCAGCTTGGCCGGGACAGGGTTCTACGAGCAGTACTTC	CASSLAGTGFYEQYF
TRBV28	few	TRBJ2-2	NA	TGTGCCAGCAGTTTTGAGGTGGACACCGGGGAGCTGTTTTTT	CASSFEVDTGELFF
TRBV7-9	many	TRBJ1-4	TRBD1	TGTGCCAGCAGAACCGGGACAGGGAATGAAAAACTGTTTTTT	CASRTGTGNEKLFF
TRBV27	NA	TRBJ2-7	TRBD1	TGTGCCAGCAGTTTACAGGGGGCCAGGGGCGAGCAGTACTTC	CASSLQGARGEQYF
TRBV6-2/TRBV6-3	many	TRBJ2-3	NA	TGTGCCAGCAGTTACAAGGCGCCCGGACTTCCCACAGATACGCAGTATTTT	CASSYKAPGLPTDTQYF
TRBV28	NA	TRBJ2-7	NA	TGTGCCAGCAGTTCAACACGGGGCTACGAGCAGTACTTC	CASSSTRGYEQYF
TRBV4-1	few	TRBJ2-7	TRBD1	TGCGCCAGCAGCCAAGAGCGGGCGACAGGGGGCGGCGAGCAGTACTTC	CASSQERATGGGEQYF
TRBV6-5	NA	TRBJ2-7	TRBD1	TGTGCCAGCAGTTACGGGACAGGCCCTTCTGAGCAGTACTTC	CASSYGTGPSEQYF